The sequence of this T cell receptor (beta chain) was determined in a study of graft-versus-host responses after intestinal transplantation. About the research overall: Every transplant recipient was induced with anti-thymocyte globulin, then maintained on tacrolimus and steroids for roughly 3 years.

Germline CDR1 reads SGHDT; CDR2 reads YYEEEE. The CDR3 consists of 11 residues. Trimming shortened V by 5 bases and J by 8 bases, and 8 bases separated the two germline ends. Here immunoSEQ multiplex PCR was the method, and the copy in TCRdb shows in-frame clones only, minus some. This sample yields roughly 7,000 clones, of which 95% to 98% are seen a single time; about 0.25% belongs to the top ten. This clonotype originated in a human patient who received an intestinal transplant, so some T cells may come from the graft donor. Material: PBMCs, obtained 23 days after intestinal transplant. The gene calls are TRBV5-6 and TRBJ1-3; D not resolved. CDR3 region: CASSSGDTIYF. DNA of the CDR3: TGTGCCAGCAGTTCCGGAGACACCATATATTTT.